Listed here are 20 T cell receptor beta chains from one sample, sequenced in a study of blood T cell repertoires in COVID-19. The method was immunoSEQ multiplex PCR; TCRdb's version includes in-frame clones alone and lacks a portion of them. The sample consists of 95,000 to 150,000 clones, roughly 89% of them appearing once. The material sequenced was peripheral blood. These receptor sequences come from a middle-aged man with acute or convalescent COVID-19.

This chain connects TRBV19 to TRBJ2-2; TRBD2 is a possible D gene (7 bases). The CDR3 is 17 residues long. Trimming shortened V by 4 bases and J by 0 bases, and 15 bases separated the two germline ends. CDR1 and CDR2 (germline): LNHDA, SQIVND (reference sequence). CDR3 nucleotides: TGTGCCAGTAGTACCCGCCTAGGGGGGGCGAACACCGGGGAGCTGTTTTTT. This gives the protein CASSTRLGGANTGELFF.

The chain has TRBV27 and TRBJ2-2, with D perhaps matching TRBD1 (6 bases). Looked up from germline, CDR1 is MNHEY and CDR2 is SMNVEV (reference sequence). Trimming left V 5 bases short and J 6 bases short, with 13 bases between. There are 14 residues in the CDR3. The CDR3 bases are TGTGCCAGCAGTATAACAGGGTTAGCCGGGGAGCTGTTTTTT. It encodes CASSITGLAGELFF.

The CDR3 sequence is CAMALADTQYF. CDR3 nucleotide sequence: TGTGCGATGGCTTTGGCAGATACGCAGTATTTT. The J gene is TRBJ2-3, the V gene TRBV30, with D hard to call. Germline-derived CDR1 and CDR2 are GTSNPN and SVGIG (reference sequence). CDR3 length: 11 residues.

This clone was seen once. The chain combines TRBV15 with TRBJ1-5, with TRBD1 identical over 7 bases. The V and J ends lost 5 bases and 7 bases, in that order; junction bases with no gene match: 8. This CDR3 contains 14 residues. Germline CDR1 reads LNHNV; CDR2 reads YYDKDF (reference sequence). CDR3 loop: CATSPQTGMQPQHF. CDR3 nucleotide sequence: TGTGCCACCAGCCCCCAGACAGGGATGCAGCCCCAGCATTTT.

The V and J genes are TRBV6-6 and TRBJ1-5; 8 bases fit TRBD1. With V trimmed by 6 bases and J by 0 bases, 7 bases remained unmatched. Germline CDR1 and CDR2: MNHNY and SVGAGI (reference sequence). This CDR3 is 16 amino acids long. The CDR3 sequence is CASSYRGGDSNQPQHF. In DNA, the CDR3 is TGTGCCAGCAGCTACAGGGGGGGCGATAGCAATCAGCCCCAGCATTTT.

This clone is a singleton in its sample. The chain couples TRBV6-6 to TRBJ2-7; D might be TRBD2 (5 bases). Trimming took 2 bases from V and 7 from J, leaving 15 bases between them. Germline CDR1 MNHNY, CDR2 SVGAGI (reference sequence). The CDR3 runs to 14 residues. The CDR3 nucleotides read TGTGCCAGCAGTTACGGAGGCCGATCGGAGGAGCAGTACTTC. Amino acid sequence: CASSYGGRSEEQYF.

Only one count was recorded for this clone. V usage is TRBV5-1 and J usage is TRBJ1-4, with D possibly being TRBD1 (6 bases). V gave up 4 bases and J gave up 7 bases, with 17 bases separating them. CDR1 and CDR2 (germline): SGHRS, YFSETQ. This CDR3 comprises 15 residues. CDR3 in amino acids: CASSTQGLGSEKLFF. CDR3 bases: TGCGCCAGCAGCACACAGGGATTGGGGAGTGAAAAACTGTTTTTT. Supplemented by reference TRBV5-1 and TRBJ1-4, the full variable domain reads KAGVTQTPRYLIKTRGQQVTLSCSPISGHRSVSWYQQTPGQGLQFLFEYFSETQRNKGNFPGRFSGRQFSNSRSEMNVSTLELGDSALYLCASSTQGLGSEKLFFGSGTQLSVL.

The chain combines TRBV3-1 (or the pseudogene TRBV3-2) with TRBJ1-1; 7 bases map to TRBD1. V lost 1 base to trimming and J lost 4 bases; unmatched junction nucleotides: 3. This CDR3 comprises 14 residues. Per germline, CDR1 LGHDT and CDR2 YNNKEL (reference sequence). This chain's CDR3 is CASSQGTGGTEAFF. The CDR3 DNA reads TGTGCCAGCAGCCAAGGGACAGGAGGCACTGAAGCTTTCTTT.

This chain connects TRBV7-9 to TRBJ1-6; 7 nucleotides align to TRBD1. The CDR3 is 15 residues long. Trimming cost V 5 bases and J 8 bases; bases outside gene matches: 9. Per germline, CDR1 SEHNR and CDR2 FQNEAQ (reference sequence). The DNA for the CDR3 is TGTGCCAGCAGCCCAGCAGGGACAGCGTATTCACCCCTCCACTTT. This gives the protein CASSPAGTAYSPLHF.

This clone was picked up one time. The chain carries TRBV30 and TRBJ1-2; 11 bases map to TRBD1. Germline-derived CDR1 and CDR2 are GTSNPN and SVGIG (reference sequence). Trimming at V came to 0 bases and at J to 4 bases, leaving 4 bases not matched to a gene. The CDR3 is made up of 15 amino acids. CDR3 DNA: TGTGCCTGGAGTGTACAAGGGACAGGGGGCTATGGCTACACCTTC. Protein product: CAWSVQGTGGYGYTF.

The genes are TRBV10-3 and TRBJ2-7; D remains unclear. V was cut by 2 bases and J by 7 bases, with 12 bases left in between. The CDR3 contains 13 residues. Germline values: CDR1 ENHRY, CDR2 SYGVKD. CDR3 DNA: TGTGCCATCAGTGAGACCGATCTCCGGGAGCAGTACTTC. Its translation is CAISETDLREQYF.

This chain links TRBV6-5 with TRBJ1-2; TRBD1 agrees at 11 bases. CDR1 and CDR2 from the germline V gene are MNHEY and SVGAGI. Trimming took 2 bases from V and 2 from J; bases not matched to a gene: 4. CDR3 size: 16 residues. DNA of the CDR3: TGTGCCAGCAGTTACAGGGGACAGGGGGGGAACTATGGCTACACCTTC. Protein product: CASSYRGQGGNYGYTF.

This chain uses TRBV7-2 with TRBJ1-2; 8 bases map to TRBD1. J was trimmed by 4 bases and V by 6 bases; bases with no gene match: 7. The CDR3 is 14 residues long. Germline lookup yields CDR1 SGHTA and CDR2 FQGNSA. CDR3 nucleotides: TGTGCCAGCAGGCCGACAGGGGCGGGCTATGGCTACACCTTC. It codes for CASRPTGAGYGYTF.

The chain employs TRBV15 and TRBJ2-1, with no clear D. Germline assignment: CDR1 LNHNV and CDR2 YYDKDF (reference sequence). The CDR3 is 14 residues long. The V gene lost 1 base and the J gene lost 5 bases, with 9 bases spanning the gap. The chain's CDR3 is CATSRVDNNNEQFF. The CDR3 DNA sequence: TGTGCCACCAGCAGAGTCGATAACAACAATGAGCAGTTCTTC.

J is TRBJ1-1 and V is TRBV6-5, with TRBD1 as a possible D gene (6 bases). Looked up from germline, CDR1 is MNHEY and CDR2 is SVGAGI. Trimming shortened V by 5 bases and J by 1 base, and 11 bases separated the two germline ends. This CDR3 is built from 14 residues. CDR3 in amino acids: CASSQTGTNTEAFF. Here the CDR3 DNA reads TGTGCCAGCAGTCAGACAGGAACGAACACTGAAGCTTTCTTT.

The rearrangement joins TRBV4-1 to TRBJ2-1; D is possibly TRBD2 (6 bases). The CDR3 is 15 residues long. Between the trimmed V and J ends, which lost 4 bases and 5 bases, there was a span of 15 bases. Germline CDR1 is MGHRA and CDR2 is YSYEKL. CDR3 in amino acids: CASSLIADLNNEQFF. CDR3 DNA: TGCGCCAGCAGCCTTATAGCGGATCTGAACAATGAGCAGTTCTTC.

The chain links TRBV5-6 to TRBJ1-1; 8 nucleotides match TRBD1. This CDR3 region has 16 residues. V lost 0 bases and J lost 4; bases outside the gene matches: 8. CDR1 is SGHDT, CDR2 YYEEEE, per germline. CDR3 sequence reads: CASSLVLGQAATEAFF. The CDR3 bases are TGTGCCAGCAGCTTGGTCTTGGGACAGGCCGCCACTGAAGCTTTCTTT. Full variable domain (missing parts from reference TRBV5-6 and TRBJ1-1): DAGVTQSPTHLIKTRGQQVTLRCSPKSGHDTVSWYQQALGQGPQFIFQYYEEEERQRGNFPDRFSGHQFPNYSSELNVNALLLGDSALYLCASSLVLGQAATEAFFGQGTRLTVV.

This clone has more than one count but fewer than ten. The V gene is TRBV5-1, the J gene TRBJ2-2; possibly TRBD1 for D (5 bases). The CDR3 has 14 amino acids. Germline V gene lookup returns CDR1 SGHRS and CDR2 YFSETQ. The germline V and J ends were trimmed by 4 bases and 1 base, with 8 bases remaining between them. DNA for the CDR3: TGCGCCAGCAGCGGGGCCGGGAACACCGGGGAGCTGTTTTTT. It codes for CASSGAGNTGELFF. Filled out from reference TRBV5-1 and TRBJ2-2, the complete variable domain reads KAGVTQTPRYLIKTRGQQVTLSCSPISGHRSVSWYQQTPGQGLQFLFEYFSETQRNKGNFPGRFSGRQFSNSRSEMNVSTLELGDSALYLCASSGAGNTGELFFGEGSRLTVL.

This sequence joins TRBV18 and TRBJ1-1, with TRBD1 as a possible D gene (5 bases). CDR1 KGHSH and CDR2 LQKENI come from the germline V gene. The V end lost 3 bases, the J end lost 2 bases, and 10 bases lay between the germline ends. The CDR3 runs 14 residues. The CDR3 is CASSPPGQNTEAFF. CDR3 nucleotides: TGTGCCAGCTCACCCCCAGGGCAAAACACTGAAGCTTTCTTT.

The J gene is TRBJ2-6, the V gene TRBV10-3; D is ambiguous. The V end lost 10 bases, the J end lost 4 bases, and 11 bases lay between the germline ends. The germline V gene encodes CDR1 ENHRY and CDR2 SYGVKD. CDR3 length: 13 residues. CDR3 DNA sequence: TGTGCCACTACGTCCCCCGGGGCCAACGTCCTGACTTTC. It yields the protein CATTSPGANVLTF.